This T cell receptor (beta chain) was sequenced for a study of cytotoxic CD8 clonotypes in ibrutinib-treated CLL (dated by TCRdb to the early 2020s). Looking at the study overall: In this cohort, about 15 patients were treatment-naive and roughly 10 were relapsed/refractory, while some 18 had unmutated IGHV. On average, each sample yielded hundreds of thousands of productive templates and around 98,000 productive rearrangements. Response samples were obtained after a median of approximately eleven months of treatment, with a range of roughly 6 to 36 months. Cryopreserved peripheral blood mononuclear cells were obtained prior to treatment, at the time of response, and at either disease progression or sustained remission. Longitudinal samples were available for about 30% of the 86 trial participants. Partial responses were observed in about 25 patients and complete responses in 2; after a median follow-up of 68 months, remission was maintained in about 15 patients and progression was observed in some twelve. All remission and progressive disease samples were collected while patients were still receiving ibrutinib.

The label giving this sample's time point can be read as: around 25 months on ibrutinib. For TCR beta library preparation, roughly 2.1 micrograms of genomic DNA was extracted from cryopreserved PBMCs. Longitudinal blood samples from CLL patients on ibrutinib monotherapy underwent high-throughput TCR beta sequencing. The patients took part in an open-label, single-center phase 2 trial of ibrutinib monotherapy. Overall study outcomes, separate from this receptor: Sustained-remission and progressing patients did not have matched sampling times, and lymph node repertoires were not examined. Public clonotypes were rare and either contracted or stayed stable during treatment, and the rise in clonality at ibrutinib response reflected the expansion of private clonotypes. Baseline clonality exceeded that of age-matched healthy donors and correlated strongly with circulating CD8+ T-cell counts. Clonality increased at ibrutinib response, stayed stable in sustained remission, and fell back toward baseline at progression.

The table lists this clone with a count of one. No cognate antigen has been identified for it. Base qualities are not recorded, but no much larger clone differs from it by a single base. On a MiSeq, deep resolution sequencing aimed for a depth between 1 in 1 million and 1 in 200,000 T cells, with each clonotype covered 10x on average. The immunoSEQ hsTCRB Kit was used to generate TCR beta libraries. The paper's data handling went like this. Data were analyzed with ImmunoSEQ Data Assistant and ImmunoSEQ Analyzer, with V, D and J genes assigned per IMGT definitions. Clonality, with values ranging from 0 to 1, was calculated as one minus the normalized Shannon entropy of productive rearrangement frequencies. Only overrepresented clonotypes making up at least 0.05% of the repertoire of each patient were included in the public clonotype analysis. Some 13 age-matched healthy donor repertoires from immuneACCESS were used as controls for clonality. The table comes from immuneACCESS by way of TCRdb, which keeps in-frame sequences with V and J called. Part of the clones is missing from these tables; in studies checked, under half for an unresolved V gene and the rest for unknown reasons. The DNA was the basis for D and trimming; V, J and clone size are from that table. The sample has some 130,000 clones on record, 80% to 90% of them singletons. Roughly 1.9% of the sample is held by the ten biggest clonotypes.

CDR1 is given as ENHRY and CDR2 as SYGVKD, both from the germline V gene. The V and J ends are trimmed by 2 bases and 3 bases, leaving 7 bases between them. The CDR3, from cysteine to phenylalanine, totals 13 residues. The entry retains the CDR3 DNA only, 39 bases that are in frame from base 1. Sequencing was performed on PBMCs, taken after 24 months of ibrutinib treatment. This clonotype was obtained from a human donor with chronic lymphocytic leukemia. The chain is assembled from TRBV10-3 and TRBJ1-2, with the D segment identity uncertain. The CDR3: CAISETGYYGYTF. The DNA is TGTGCCATCAGTGAGACCGGATACTATGGCTACACCTTC.